This T cell receptor (beta chain) was identified during a study of T cell responses to AZD1222 COVID-19 vaccine. Germline V CDR1 and CDR2: SQVTM, ANQGSEA. V lost 7 bases and J lost 4, with 19 bases in between. The CDR3 contains 14 residues. Details on this clone: Its antigen remains unidentified.

Overall study findings and caveats: CD4 TCRs linked to vaccination spanned spike, dominating at 160-218 and 743-854. Regions left unmutated in variants are reportedly the target of nearly half of spike-specific TCRs.

Measured with immunoSEQ multiplex PCR; TCRdb has only the in-frame clones, and not every one. This sample has 150,000 to 200,000 clones, with about 91% found just once. The V and J genes are TRBV29-1 and TRBJ1-2; a possible D gene is TRBD1 (5 bases). The receptor was isolated from an adult who received the AZD1222 COVID-19 vaccine. The sample consisted of peripheral blood, taken 28 days after the second AZD1222 dose. CDR3 coding DNA: TGCAGCGGTGGACAAGGTATGGGTCCCTATGGCTACACCTTC. The encoded protein is CSGGQGMGPYGYTF.